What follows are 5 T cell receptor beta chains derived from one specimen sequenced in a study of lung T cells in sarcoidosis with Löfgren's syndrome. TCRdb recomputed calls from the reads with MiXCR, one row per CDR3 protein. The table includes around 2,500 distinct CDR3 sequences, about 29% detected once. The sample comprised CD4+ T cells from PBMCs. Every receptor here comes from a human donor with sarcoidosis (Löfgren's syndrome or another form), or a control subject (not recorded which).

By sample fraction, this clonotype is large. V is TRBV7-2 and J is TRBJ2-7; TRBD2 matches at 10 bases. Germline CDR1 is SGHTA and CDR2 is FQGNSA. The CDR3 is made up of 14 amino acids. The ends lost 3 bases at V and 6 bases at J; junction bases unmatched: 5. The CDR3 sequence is CASSLVLAGSEQYF. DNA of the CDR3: TGTGCCAGCAGCTTGGTACTAGCGGGATCCGAGCAGTACTTC.

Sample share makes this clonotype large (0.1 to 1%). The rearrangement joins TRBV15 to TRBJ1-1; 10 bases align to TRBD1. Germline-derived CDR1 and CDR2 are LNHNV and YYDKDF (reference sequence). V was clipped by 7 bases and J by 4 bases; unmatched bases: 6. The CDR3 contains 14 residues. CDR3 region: CATNPDRGSTEAFF. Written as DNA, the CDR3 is TGTGCCACCAACCCGGACAGGGGGAGCACTGAAGCTTTCTTT.

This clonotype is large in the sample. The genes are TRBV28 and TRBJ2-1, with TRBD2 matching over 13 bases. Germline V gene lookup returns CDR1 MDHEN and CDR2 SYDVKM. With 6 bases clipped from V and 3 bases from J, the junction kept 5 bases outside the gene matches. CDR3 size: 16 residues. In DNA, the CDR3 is TGTGCCAGCAGAGGACTAGCGGGAGTAGGCTACAATGAGCAGTTCTTC. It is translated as CASRGLAGVGYNEQFF.

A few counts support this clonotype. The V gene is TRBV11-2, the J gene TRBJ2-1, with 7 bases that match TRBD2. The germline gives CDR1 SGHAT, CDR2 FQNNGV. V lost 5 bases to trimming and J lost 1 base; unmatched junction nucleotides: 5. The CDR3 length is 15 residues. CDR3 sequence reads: CASSTGTISYNEQFF. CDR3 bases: TGTGCCAGCAGCACCGGGACTATTTCCTACAATGAGCAGTTCTTC.

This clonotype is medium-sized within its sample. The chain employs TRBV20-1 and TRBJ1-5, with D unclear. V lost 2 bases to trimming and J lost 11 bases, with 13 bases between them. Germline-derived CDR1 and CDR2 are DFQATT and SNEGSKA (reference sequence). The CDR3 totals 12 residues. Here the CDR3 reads CSARWIERTQHF. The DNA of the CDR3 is TGCAGTGCTAGATGGATAGAGCGGACCCAGCATTTT.